The present TCR beta chain was sequenced within a study of control samples from healthy donors and cancer patients. The data were produced by immunoSEQ multiplex PCR, yet TCRdb's version contains in-frame clones alone and is incomplete. Of tens of thousands of clones in the sample, about 92% are singletons; the top ten hold 1.6%. Germline V gives CDR1 MNHEY, CDR2 SMNVEV (reference sequence). The CDR3 sequence is 16 residues long. Trimming pared 6 bases from V and 0 bases from J, leaving 12 bases between. This clonotype originated in a man aged 35 to 55 with colorectal cancer. Sequencing was performed on PBMCs. The V call is TRBV27, the J call TRBJ2-6; D gene ambiguous. CDR3: CASSPFISSGANVLTF. CDR3 sequence (DNA): TGTGCCAGCAGCCCTTTTATTTCCTCTGGGGCCAACGTCCTGACTTTC. The whole variable domain, filled in from reference TRBV27 and TRBJ2-6, reads EAQVTQNPRYLITVTGKKLTVTCSQNMNHEYMSWYRQDPGLGLRQIYYSMNVEVTDKGDVPEGYKVSRKEKRNFPLILESPSPNQTSLYFCASSPFISSGANVLTFGAGSRLTVL.